The 17 T cell receptor beta chains below all came from one sample that was sequenced in a study of blood T cell repertoires in COVID-19. Sequencing used immunoSEQ multiplex PCR; TCRdb keeps in-frame clones, though not all of them. This sample has roughly 340,000 clones, with 89% found just once. Specimen: peripheral blood. The source is a woman in her thirties with COVID-19, enrolled during active disease.

The rearrangement uses TRBV11-2 and TRBJ1-5; no firm D call. The germline CDR1 and CDR2 sequences are SGHAT and FQNNGV. V was clipped by 1 base and J by 5 bases, with 6 bases between them. This CDR3 is 13 amino acids long. CDR3 region: CASSLGGDQPQHF. The CDR3 DNA reads as TGTGCCAGCAGCTTAGGTGGAGATCAGCCCCAGCATTTT.

This clone occurred once. This rearrangement joins TRBV27 to TRBJ2-3; D is unresolved. This CDR3 has 13 amino acids. V lost 9 bases, J lost 1 base, and 11 bases lay in between. The V gene's germline CDR1 is MNHEY and CDR2 SMNVEV (reference sequence). The CDR3 sequence: CASQDLGTDTQYF. In nucleotides, the CDR3 is TGTGCCAGTCAGGATTTGGGCACAGATACGCAGTATTTT.

The chain carries TRBV11-3 and TRBJ2-3, with 16 bases that match TRBD2. V was clipped by 5 bases and J by 6 bases; unmatched bases: 17. Germline V CDR1 and CDR2: SGHNT, YENEEA. The CDR3 runs to 20 residues. The CDR3 region is CASSPGLTGLAGGPYDTQYF. CDR3 in DNA: TGTGCCAGCAGCCCTGGGCTAACGGGACTAGCGGGGGGGCCGTATGATACGCAGTATTTT.

The rearrangement uses TRBV24-1 and TRBJ1-1; perhaps TRBD1 as D (5 bases). Trimming removed 4 bases from V and 4 bases from J, with 12 bases in between. CDR1 is KGHDR and CDR2 is SFDVKD in the germline V gene. This CDR3 spans 14 amino acids. CDR3 in DNA: TGTGCCACCAGTGACACCAGGGAGGGCACTGAAGCTTTCTTT. Protein product: CATSDTREGTEAFF.

This rearrangement joins TRBV4-3 to TRBJ2-1, with a possible D match to TRBD2 (7 bases). Germline V gene data show CDR1 as LGHNA and CDR2 as YSLEER. The CDR3 spans 16 residues. V was trimmed by 4 bases and J by 5 bases, leaving 18 bases between them. The CDR3 DNA follows: TGCGCCAGCAGCCCTACGCCGAAGGGGGGGGACAATGAGCAGTTCTTC. Its protein product is CASSPTPKGGDNEQFF.

The chain joins TRBV13 to TRBJ2-1, with a weak D call TRBD2 (6 bases). CDR3 length: 14 residues. Germline CDR1 PRHDT, CDR2 FYEKMQ (reference sequence). V lost 3 bases to trimming and J lost 3 bases, with 9 bases between them. The CDR3 loop reads CASSFGGNYNEQFF. The DNA for the CDR3 is TGTGCCAGCAGCTTCGGCGGGAACTACAATGAGCAGTTCTTC.

This chain joins TRBV7-2 and TRBJ2-1, with D unresolved. The germline gives CDR1 SGHTA, CDR2 FQGNSA. The CDR3 length is 13 residues. The germline V and J ends were trimmed by 1 base and 13 bases, with 14 bases remaining between them. The CDR3 DNA reads TGTGCCAGCAGCTTAGGGCAGACAAGAGCACAGTTCTTC. Translation gives CASSLGQTRAQFF.

This clone has more than one count but fewer than ten. V and J are TRBV4-1 and TRBJ2-1, with D maybe TRBD1 (6 bases). The CDR3 runs to 15 residues. Germline V gives CDR1 MGHRA, CDR2 YSYEKL. V was cut by 1 base and J by 3 bases, with 10 bases left in between. For the CDR3, the DNA is TGCGCCAGCAGCCAAGGGGGGCAGCACTACAATGAGCAGTTCTTC. Translation: CASSQGGQHYNEQFF.

The chain employs TRBV20-1 and TRBJ2-1, with D perhaps matching TRBD2 (6 bases). Germline-derived CDR1 and CDR2 are DFQATT and SNEGSKA (reference sequence). CDR3 size: 12 residues. V lost 3 bases, J lost 9 bases, and 12 bases lay in between. DNA for the CDR3: TGCAGTGCTAGTGACCCGGGAGTTGAGCAGTTCTTC. Its translation: CSASDPGVEQFF.

The chain carries TRBV4-3 and TRBJ2-4; weak D call: TRBD1 (6 bases). From germline, CDR1 is LGHNA and CDR2 YSLEER. The CDR3 loop spans 18 amino acids. V gave up 0 bases and J gave up 0 bases, with 15 bases separating them. CDR3 DNA sequence: TGCGCCAGCAGCCAAGAAGGCTCAGGGGTTCTAGCCAAAAACATTCAGTACTTC. Translated, it gives CASSQEGSGVLAKNIQYF.

This clone was observed a single time. The rearrangement joins TRBV3-1 (or the pseudogene TRBV3-2) to TRBJ2-1, with 9 nucleotides matching TRBD1. Germline V gene data show CDR1 as LGHDT and CDR2 as YNNKEL (reference sequence). Trimming took 3 bases from V and 2 from J; bases not matched to a gene: 8. The length of the CDR3 is 17 residues. The CDR3 DNA reads as TGTGCCAGCAGCCACCCTGGACAGGGGTTGCCCTACAATGAGCAGTTCTTC. It translates to CASSHPGQGLPYNEQFF.

This chain uses TRBV4-1 with TRBJ2-4; weak D call: TRBD2 (5 bases). The CDR3 has 17 residues. Germline CDR1 is MGHRA and CDR2 is YSYEKL. The germline V and J ends were trimmed by 3 bases and 0 bases, with 15 bases remaining between them. The CDR3 bases are TGCGCCAGCAGCCAGCAACGGGCAGAGGGAGCCAAAAACATTCAGTACTTC. This encodes CASSQQRAEGAKNIQYF.

Turning to this clone: Mismatch with germline at one junction end may stem from a read error. The J gene is TRBJ2-2, the V gene TRBV6-1; 8 bases are a match to TRBD2. This CDR3 has 15 amino acids. Per germline, CDR1 MNHNS and CDR2 SASEGT. In nucleotides, the CDR3 is TGTGCCAGCAGGGAAGAGCGGGGGTACACCGGGGAGCTGTTTTTT. As protein: CASREERGYTGELFF.

The gene calls are TRBV19 and TRBJ2-5; D is possibly TRBD2 (6 bases). Trimming removed 5 bases at V and 4 bases at J, with 17 bases between. Germline CDR1 reads LNHDA; CDR2 reads SQIVND (reference sequence). The CDR3 sequence is 15 residues long. The CDR3 reads CASSPKPGDPETQYF. CDR3 coding DNA: TGTGCCAGTAGTCCTAAACCGGGGGATCCAGAGACCCAGTACTTC.

The gene calls are TRBV4-3 and TRBJ2-1; D might be TRBD1 (6 bases). Looked up from germline, CDR1 is LGHNA and CDR2 is YSLEER. With 1 base removed from V and 2 bases from J, the gap between germline ends came to 9 bases. This CDR3 spans 15 amino acids. The CDR3 DNA sequence: TGCGCCAGCAGCCAAGGGGCAGGGGCCTACAATGAGCAGTTCTTC. Its protein is CASSQGAGAYNEQFF.

The chain has TRBV4-1 and TRBJ2-2, with TRBD2 identical over 7 bases. CDR1 and CDR2 (germline): MGHRA, YSYEKL. This CDR3 is built from 15 residues. Trimming cost V 3 bases and J 4 bases; bases outside gene matches: 5. The CDR3 DNA is TGCGCCAGCAGCCAGGGAGGGCGTAGCACCGGGGAGCTGTTTTTT. This sequence encodes CASSQGGRSTGELFF.

This chain links TRBV19 with TRBJ1-5, with 8 bases that match TRBD1. The J segment lost 4 bases and the V segment lost 3 bases, leaving 11 bases of the junction unmatched. The V gene's germline CDR1 is LNHDA and CDR2 SQIVND (reference sequence). This CDR3 is 17 amino acids long. The CDR3 sequence: CASSIRQGSMENQPQHF. The CDR3 DNA follows: TGTGCCAGTAGTATTCGACAGGGGTCGATGGAAAATCAGCCCCAGCATTTT.